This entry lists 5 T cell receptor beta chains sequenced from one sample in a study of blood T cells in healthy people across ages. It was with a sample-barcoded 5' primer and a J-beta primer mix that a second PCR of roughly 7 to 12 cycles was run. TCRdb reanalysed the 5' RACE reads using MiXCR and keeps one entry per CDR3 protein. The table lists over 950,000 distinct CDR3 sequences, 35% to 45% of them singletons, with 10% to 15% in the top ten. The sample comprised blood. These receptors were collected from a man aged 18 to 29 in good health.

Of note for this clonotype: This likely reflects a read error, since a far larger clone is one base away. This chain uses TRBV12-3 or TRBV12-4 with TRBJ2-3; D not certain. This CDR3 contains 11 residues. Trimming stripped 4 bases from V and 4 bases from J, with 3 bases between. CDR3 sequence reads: CASSCADTQYF. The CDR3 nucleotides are TGTGCCAGCAGTTGCGCAGATACGCAGTATTTT.

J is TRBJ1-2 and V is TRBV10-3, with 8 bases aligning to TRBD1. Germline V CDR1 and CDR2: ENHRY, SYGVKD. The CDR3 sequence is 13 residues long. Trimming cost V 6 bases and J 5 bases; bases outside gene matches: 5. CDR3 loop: CAISSGQGYGYTF. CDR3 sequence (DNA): TGTGCCATCAGCTCCGGACAGGGTTATGGCTACACCTTC.

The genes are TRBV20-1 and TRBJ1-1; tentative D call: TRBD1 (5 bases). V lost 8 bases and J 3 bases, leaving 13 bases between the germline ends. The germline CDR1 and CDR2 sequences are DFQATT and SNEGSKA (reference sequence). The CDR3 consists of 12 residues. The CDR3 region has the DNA TGCAGTCATAGTTCGGGGGACACTGAAGCTTTCTTT. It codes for CSHSSGDTEAFF.

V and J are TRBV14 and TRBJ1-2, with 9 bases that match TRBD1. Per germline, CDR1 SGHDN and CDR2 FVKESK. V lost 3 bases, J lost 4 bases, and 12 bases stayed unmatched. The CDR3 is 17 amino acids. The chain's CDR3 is CASSHHHTGGASYGYTF. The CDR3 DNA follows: TGTGCCAGCAGCCACCACCACACAGGGGGCGCTTCCTATGGCTACACCTTC.

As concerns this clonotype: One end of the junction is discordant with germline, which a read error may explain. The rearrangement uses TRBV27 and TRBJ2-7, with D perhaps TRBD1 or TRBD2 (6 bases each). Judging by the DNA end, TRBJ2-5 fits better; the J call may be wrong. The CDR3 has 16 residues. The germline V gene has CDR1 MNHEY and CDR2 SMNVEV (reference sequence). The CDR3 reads CACSLNGGGRSKTQYF. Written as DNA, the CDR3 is TGTGCCTGCAGTTTAAATGGAGGGGGACGGTCCAAGACCCAGTACTTC.